This T cell receptor (beta chain) was observed in a study of blood T cell repertoires in COVID-19. Turning to the study itself: PBMCs, B-cell-depleted T cells, or T cells provided the cDNA or gDNA that made up the material.

In this sample, this clone turned up a few times. Here immunoSEQ multiplex PCR was the method, and the copy in TCRdb shows in-frame clones only, minus some. Here the sample spans 140,000 to 150,000 clones, around 81% being singletons. CDR3 length equals 14 residues. Unmatched junction bases numbered 12, after V lost 5 bases and J lost 8 bases. Germline V gives CDR1 SEHNR, CDR2 FQNEAQ (reference sequence). This receptor was obtained from a human donor in a cohort sampled during active COVID-19. This sequence joins TRBV7-9 and TRBJ2-7; 7 nucleotides line up with TRBD1. The specimen sequenced was peripheral blood. CDR3: CASSPAGGVLKQYF. CDR3 in DNA: TGTGCCAGCAGCCCCGCAGGGGGAGTGCTCAAGCAGTACTTC.